This is a list of T cell receptor beta chains from one sample in a study of T cell responses to AZD1222 COVID-19 vaccine. This table comes from immunoSEQ multiplex PCR, and its TCRdb copy is limited to in-frame clones, with some not included. Of around 83,000 clones in the sample, roughly 83% were seen once. The sample here was peripheral blood, taken on day 0 of AZD1222 vaccination. All receptors derive from an adult in good health. Each CDR3 is given with its conserved first and last residue. Fields, in order: V gene, CDR3 protein.

v_gene: TRBV7-9
CDR3aa: CASSQTRQGAGPLHF

v_gene: TRBV19
CDR3aa: CASSILAGGSNEQFF

v_gene: TRBV25-1
CDR3aa: CASSESGYDEQYF

v_gene: TRBV7-2
CDR3aa: CASSTGTSYTYEQYF

v_gene: TRBV6-5
CDR3aa: CASSPRASTDTQYF

v_gene: TRBV7-8
CDR3aa: CASTPPLREGADTQYF

v_gene: TRBV4-2
CDR3aa: CASSQDHLAGGLPSYNEQFF

v_gene: TRBV4-2
CDR3aa: CASSPAGQRGGRDTQYF

v_gene: TRBV28
CDR3aa: CASRLRAKRYNEQFF

v_gene: TRBV13
CDR3aa: CASRTATNEKLFF

v_gene: TRBV27
CDR3aa: CASSLQRTGTSTDTQYF

v_gene: TRBV19
CDR3aa: CASTPGQGGSSPLHF

v_gene: TRBV12-3/TRBV12-4
CDR3aa: CASSFGNNQPQHF

v_gene: TRBV5-1
CDR3aa: CASSLDRGITEAFF

v_gene: TRBV4-1
CDR3aa: CASSQLLRGPSTYNEQFF

v_gene: TRBV30
CDR3aa: CAWSLGTGGNQPQHF

v_gene: TRBV27
CDR3aa: CASSLRGGTSSYEQYF

v_gene: TRBV18
CDR3aa: CASSTIQGGRGYTF

v_gene: TRBV28
CDR3aa: CASNENRGSGEKLFF

v_gene: TRBV13
CDR3aa: CASSRWVVTGELFF

v_gene: TRBV24-1
CDR3aa: CATSEAWGNTQYF

v_gene: TRBV4-1
CDR3aa: CASSQETSGGPSTDTQYF

v_gene: TRBV5-5
CDR3aa: CASSSPGLRGQYF

v_gene: TRBV29-1
CDR3aa: CSVVGTGNNLAEAFF

v_gene: TRBV19
CDR3aa: CASSVFRSSGNTIYF

v_gene: TRBV30
CDR3aa: CAWSVPQGVNYGYTF

v_gene: TRBV7-9
CDR3aa: CASSLVRVVTEAFF

v_gene: TRBV7-9
CDR3aa: CASSLRGGKLFF

v_gene: TRBV10-3
CDR3aa: CAISENRQGESPLHF

v_gene: TRBV5-6
CDR3aa: CASSFGTEIEKLFF

v_gene: TRBV27
CDR3aa: CASRGLAGVSPYEQYF

v_gene: TRBV5-1
CDR3aa: CASSLAFSGGAYNEQFF

v_gene: TRBV7-2
CDR3aa: CASSLGPVTEAFF

v_gene: TRBV6-5
CDR3aa: CASSTGIGRNQPQHF

v_gene: TRBV7-9
CDR3aa: CASSLEGSGQGKTQYF

v_gene: TRBV28
CDR3aa: CASSFSLQETQYF

v_gene: TRBV24-1
CDR3aa: CATGSYTGELFF

v_gene: TRBV3-1/TRBV3-2
CDR3aa: CASSQLWGRAGELFF

v_gene: TRBV13
CDR3aa: CASSRAGQYSGNTIYF

v_gene: TRBV19
CDR3aa: CASSPTGGSEAFF

v_gene: TRBV24-1
CDR3aa: CATSDPSREDGYTF

v_gene: TRBV28
CDR3aa: CASNSLGGNGEKLFF

v_gene: TRBV6-5
CDR3aa: CASSYSRGRNTEAFF

v_gene: TRBV6-5
CDR3aa: CASSLTPPPGSSTF

v_gene: TRBV10-2
CDR3aa: CASSDRDGEGTDTQYF